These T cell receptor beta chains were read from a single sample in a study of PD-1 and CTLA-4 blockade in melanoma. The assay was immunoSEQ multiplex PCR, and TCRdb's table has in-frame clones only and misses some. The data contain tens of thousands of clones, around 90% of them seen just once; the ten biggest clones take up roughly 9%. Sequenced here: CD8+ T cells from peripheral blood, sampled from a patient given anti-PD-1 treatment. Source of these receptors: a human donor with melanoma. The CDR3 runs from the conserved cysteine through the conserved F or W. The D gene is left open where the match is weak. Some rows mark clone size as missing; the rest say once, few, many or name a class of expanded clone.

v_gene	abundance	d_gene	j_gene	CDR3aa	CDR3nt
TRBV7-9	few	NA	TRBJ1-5	CASSQTGSNQPQHF	TGTGCCAGCAGCCAGACAGGAAGCAATCAGCCCCAGCATTTT
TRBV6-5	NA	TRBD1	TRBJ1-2	CASSMGQPNLYGYTF	TGTGCCAGCAGTATGGGACAGCCTAATCTCTATGGCTACACCTTC
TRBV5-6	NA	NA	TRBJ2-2	CASSLGGTGELFF	TGTGCCAGCAGCTTGGGGGGAACCGGGGAGCTGTTTTTT
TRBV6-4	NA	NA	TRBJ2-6	CASSDSGIGGLGANVLTF	TGTGCCAGCAGTGACTCGGGGATTGGAGGCTTGGGGGCCAACGTCCTGACTTTC
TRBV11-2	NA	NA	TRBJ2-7	CASSLDQGNYEQYF	TGTGCCAGCAGCTTAGATCAGGGGAACTACGAGCAGTACTTC
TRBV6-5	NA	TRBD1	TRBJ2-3	CASSYRTGPDTQYF	TGTGCCAGCAGTTACCGGACAGGGCCAGATACGCAGTATTTT
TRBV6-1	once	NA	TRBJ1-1	CASSDGPGSEAFF	TGTGCCAGCAGTGACGGCCCGGGTTCTGAAGCTTTCTTT
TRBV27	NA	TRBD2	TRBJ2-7	CASSSPLRGGSYEQYF	TGTGCCAGCAGTTCCCCTCTGCGGGGGGGCTCCTACGAGCAGTACTTC
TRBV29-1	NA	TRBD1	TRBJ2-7	CSASGRDSTYEQYF	TGCAGCGCTTCGGGAAGGGACAGTACCTACGAGCAGTACTTC
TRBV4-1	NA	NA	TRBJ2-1	CASSQDGARGDEQFF	TGCGCCAGCAGCCAAGATGGGGCCAGGGGTGATGAGCAGTTCTTC
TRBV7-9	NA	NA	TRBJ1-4	CASSSPLETNEKLFF	TGTGCCAGCAGCTCCCCGTTGGAGACTAATGAAAAACTGTTTTTT
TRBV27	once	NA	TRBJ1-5	CASSPRGQPQHF	TGTGCCAGCAGTCCACGGGGGCAGCCCCAGCATTTT
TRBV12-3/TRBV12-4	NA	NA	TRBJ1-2	CASSREGSGYTF	TGTGCCAGTTCCCGGGAGGGAAGTGGCTACACCTTC
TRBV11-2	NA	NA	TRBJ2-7	CASSPLQGFEQYF	TGTGCCAGCAGCCCCCTACAAGGTTTTGAGCAGTACTTC
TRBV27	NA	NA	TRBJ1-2	CASSSQGAGYTF	TGTGCCAGCAGTTCGCAAGGGGCCGGCTACACCTTC
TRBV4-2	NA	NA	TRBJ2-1	CASSQDGGALNEQFF	TGTGCCAGCAGCCAAGATGGGGGAGCTCTCAATGAGCAGTTCTTC
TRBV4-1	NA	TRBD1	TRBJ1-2	CASTQDGTGFLLDGYTF	TGCGCCAGCACCCAAGACGGGACAGGGTTTCTTCTGGATGGCTACACCTTC
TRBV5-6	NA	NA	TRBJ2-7	CASSGTGSYEQYF	TGTGCCTCGTCCGGGACGGGCTCCTACGAGCAGTACTTC
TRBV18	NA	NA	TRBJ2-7	CASSLQVDEQYF	TGTGCCAGCTCTCTACAGGTGGACGAGCAGTACTTC
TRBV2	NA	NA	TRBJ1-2	CASSGGESYGYTF	TGTGCCAGCAGTGGCGGGGAGAGCTATGGCTACACCTTC
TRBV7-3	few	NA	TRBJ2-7	CASSPYGGGSYEQYF	TGTGCCAGCAGCCCTTATGGAGGAGGCTCCTACGAGCAGTACTTC
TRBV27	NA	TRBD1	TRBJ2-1	CASFQTGETEQFF	TGTGCCAGCTTCCAGACAGGGGAGACTGAGCAGTTCTTC
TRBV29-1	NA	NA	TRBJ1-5	CSVRAENQPQHF	TGCAGCGTTCGGGCCGAGAATCAGCCCCAGCATTTT
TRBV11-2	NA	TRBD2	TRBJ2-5	CASSPGLAGEETQYF	TGTGCCAGCAGCCCGGGACTAGCGGGAGAGGAGACCCAGTACTTC
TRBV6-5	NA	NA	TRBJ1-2	CASSFTGTGGYTF	TGTGCCAGCAGTTTTACCGGGACTGGAGGCTACACCTTC
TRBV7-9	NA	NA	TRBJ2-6	CASTQLDSISGANVLTF	TGTGCCAGCACCCAACTTGACAGCATCTCTGGGGCCAACGTCCTGACTTTC
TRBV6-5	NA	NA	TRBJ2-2	CASSPGSGFGELFF	TGTGCCAGCAGTCCTGGTTCCGGCTTCGGGGAGCTGTTTTTT
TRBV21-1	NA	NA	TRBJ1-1	CAGRGEGVYMNTEAFF	TGTGCCGGTAGGGGTGAAGGGGTCTACATGAACACTGAAGCTTTCTTT
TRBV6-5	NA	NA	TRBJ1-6	CASTWNSNSPLHF	TGTGCCAGCACCTGGAACAGTAATTCACCCCTCCACTTT
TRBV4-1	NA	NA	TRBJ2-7	CASSPDGSYEQYF	TGCGCCAGCAGCCCGGACGGATCCTACGAGCAGTACTTC
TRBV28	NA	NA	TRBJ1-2	CASSPMTVNYGYTF	TGTGCCAGCAGTCCCATGACAGTTAACTATGGCTACACCTTC
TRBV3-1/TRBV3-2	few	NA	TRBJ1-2	CASSQDGTPYGYTF	TGTGCCAGCAGCCAAGATGGGACACCCTATGGCTACACCTTC
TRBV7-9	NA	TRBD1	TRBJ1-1	CASTRGGADTEAFF	TGTGCCAGCACCCGAGGGGGCGCGGACACTGAAGCTTTCTTT
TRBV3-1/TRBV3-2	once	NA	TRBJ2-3	CASSWTNTDTQYF	TGTGCCAGCAGCTGGACCAACACAGATACGCAGTATTTT
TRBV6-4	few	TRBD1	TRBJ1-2	CASSDTDRGPLTF	TGTGCCAGCAGTGACACGGACAGGGGCCCCTTAACCTTC
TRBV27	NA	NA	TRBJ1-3	CASSLSSGNTIYF	TGTGCCAGCAGTTTAAGCTCTGGAAACACCATATATTTT
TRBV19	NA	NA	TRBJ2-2	CASSISETGELFF	TGTGCCAGTAGTATAAGTGAAACTGGGGAGCTGTTTTTT
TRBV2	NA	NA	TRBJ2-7	CAIRASYEQYF	TGTGCCATCAGGGCCTCCTACGAGCAGTACTTC
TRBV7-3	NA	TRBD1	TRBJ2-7	CASSHGTGQTYEQYF	TGTGCCAGCAGCCACGGGACAGGGCAAACCTACGAGCAGTACTTC
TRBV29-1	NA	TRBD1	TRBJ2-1	CSADRGNEQFF	TGCAGCGCAGACAGGGGCAATGAGCAGTTCTTC
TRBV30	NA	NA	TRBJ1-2	CAWRQVNYGYTF	TGTGCCTGGAGGCAGGTGAACTATGGCTACACCTTC
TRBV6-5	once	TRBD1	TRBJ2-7	CASSYPDGDSSYEQYF	TGTGCCAGCAGTTACCCGGATGGGGACAGTTCCTACGAGCAGTACTTC
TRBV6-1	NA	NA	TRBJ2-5	CASSEATPSETQYF	TGTGCCAGCAGTGAAGCAACGCCCTCAGAGACCCAGTACTTC
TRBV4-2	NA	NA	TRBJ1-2	CASSQEQGSLRDGYTF	TGTGCCAGCAGCCAAGAACAGGGCTCCCTAAGGGATGGCTACACCTTC
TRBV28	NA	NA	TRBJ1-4	CASSLADANEKLFF	TGTGCCAGCAGTTTAGCAGATGCTAATGAAAAACTGTTTTTT
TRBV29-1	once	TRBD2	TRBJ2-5	CSVYGLAGGWETQYF	TGCAGCGTTTATGGACTAGCGGGAGGTTGGGAGACCCAGTACTTC
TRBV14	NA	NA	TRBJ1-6	CASSQIREDNSPLHF	TGTGCCAGCAGCCAGATAAGGGAAGATAATTCACCCCTCCACTTT
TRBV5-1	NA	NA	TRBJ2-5	CASSWAVGETQYF	TGCGCCAGCAGCTGGGCAGTCGGGGAGACCCAGTACTTC
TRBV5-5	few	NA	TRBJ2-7	CASSSLVWVDEQYF	TGTGCCAGCAGCTCCTTGGTTTGGGTAGACGAGCAGTACTTC
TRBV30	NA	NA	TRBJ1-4	CAWSDGWGATNEKLFF	TGTGCCTGGAGCGACGGTTGGGGGGCTACTAATGAAAAACTGTTTTTT
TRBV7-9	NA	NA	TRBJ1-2	CASSSTGGPHGYTF	TGTGCCAGCAGCTCGACAGGAGGCCCCCATGGCTACACCTTC
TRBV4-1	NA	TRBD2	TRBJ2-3	CASSRTSGSTDTQYF	TGCGCCAGCAGCCGTACTAGCGGCAGCACAGATACGCAGTATTTT
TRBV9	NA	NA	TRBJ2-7	CASSVDVNSYEQYF	TGTGCCAGCAGCGTAGATGTCAACTCCTACGAGCAGTACTTC
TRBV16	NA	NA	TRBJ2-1	CASSQTRGGNEQFF	TGTGCCAGCAGCCAAACCAGGGGTGGGAATGAGCAGTTCTTC
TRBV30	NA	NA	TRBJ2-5	CAWMLAISPFQETQYF	TGTGCCTGGATGTTAGCCATCTCCCCTTTTCAAGAGACCCAGTACTTC
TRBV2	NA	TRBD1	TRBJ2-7	CASLDRDQGEQYF	TGTGCCAGCCTGGACAGGGACCAGGGCGAGCAGTACTTC
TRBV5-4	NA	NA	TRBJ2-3	CASSGSSTDTQYF	TGTGCCAGCAGCGGATCTAGCACAGATACGCAGTATTTT